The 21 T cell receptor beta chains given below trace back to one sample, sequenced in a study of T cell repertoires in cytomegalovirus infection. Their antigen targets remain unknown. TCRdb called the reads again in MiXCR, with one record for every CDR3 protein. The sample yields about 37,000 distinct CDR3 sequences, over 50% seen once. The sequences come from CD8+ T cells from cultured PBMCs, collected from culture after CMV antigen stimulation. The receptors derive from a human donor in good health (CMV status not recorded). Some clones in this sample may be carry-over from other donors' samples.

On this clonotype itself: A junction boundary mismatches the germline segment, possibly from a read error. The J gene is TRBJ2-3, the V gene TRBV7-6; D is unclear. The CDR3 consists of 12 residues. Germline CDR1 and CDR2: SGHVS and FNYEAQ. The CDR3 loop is CANSPALPTQYF. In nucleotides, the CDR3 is TGTGCCAACAGCCCCGCCTTACCCACGCAGTATTTT.

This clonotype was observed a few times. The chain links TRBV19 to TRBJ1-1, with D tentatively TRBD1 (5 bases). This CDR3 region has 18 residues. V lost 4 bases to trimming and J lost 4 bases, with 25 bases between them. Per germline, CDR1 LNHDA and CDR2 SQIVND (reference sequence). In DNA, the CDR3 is TGTGCCAGTAGTAATGTTCCGGGGCCCCCAGACTGGGTCACTGAAGCTTTCTTT. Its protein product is CASSNVPGPPDWVTEAFF.

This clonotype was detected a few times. The CDR3 sequence: CASSPRARGNEQFF. The CDR3 nucleotides are TGTGCCAGCAGCCCCCGGGCCAGAGGGAATGAGCAGTTCTTC. The rearrangement uses TRBV7-6 and TRBJ2-1, with a possible D match to TRBD2 (5 bases). Trimming removed 5 bases at V and 7 bases at J, with 15 bases between. The germline CDR1 and CDR2 sequences are SGHVS and FNYEAQ. CDR3 length: 14 amino acids.

The CDR3 sequence: CASSLGLAGGNEQFF. The CDR3 region has the DNA TGTGCCAGCAGCTTGGGGCTAGCGGGGGGCAATGAGCAGTTCTTC. The chain employs TRBV7-7 and TRBJ2-1, with 11 bases fitting TRBD2. The CDR3 loop spans 15 amino acids. The germline gives CDR1 SSHAT, CDR2 FNYEAQ (reference sequence). V shed 3 bases and J 6 bases; nucleotides not matched to a gene: 4.

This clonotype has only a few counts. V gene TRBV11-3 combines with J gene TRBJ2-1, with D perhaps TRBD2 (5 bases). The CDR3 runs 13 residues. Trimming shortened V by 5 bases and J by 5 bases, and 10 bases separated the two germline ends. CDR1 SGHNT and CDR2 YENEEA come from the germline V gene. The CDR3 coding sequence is TGTGCCAGCAGCCGGACGGAGGACAATGAGCAGTTCTTC. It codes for CASSRTEDNEQFF.

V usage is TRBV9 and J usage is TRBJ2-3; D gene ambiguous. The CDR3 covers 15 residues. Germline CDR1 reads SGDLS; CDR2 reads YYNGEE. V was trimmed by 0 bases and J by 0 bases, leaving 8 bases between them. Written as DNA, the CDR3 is TGTGCCAGCAGCGTAGGTAGCCGAAGCACAGATACGCAGTATTTT. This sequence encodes CASSVGSRSTDTQYF.

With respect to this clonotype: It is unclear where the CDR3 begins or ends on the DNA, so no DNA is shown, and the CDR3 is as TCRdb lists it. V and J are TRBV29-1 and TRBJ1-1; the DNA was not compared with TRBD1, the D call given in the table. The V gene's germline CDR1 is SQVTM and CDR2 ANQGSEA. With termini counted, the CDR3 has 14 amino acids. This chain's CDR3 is CSVGQGTQNTEALF.

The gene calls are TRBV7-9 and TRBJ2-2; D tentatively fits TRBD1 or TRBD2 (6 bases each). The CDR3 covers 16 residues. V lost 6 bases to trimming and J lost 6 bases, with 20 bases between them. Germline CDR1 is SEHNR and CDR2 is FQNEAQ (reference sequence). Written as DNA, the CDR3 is TGTGCCAGCAGTGCTACGGGGGCGGAGAGGGCCGGGGAGCTGTTTTTT. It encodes CASSATGAERAGELFF.

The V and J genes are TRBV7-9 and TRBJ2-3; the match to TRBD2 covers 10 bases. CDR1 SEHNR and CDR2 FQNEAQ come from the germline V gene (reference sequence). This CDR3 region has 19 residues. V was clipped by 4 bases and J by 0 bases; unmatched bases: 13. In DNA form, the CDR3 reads TGTGCCAGCAGCTCCCAACTAGCGGGGAGAATCGATAGCACAGATACGCAGTATTTT. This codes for CASSSQLAGRIDSTDTQYF.

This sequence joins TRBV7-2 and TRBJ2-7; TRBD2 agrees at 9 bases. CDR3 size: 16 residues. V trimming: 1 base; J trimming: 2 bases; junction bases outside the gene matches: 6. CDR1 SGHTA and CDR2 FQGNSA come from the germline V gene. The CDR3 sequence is CASSLGSGRLTYEQYF. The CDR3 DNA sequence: TGTGCCAGCAGCTTAGGCAGCGGGAGGCTGACCTACGAGCAGTACTTC. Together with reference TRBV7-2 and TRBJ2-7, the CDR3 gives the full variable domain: GAGVSQSPSNKVTEKGKDVELRCDPISGHTALYWYRQSLGQGLEFLIYFQGNSAPDKSGLPSDRFSAERTGGSVSTLTIQRTQQEDSAVYLCASSLGSGRLTYEQYFGPGTRLTVT.

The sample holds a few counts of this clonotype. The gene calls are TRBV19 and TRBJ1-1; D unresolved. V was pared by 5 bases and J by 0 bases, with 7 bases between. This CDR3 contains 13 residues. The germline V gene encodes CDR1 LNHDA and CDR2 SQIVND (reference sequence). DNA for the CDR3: TGTGCCAGTAGTCGCCCAGTGAACACTGAAGCTTTCTTT. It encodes CASSRPVNTEAFF.

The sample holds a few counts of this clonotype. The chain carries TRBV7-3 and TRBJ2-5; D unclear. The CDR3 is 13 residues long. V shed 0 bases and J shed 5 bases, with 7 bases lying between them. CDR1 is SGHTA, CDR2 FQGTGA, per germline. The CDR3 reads CASSLTVRETQYF. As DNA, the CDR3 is TGTGCCAGCAGCTTAACGGTTCGGGAGACCCAGTACTTC. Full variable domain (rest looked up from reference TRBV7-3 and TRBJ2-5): GAGVSQTPSNKVTEKGKYVELRCDPISGHTALYWYRQSLGQGPEFLIYFQGTGAADDSGLPNDRFFAVRPEGSVSTLKIQRTERGDSAVYLCASSLTVRETQYFGPGTRLLVL.

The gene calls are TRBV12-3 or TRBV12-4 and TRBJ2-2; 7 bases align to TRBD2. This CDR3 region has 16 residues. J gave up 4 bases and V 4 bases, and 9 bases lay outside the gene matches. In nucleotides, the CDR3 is TGTGCCAGCAGTTCCCTAGCCGGGAGGCCCACCGGGGAGCTGTTTTTT. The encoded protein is CASSSLAGRPTGELFF.

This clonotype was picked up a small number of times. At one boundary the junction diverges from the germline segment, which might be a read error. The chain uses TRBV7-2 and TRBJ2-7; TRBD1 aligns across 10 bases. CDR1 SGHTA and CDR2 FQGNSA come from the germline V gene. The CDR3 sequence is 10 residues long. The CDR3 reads CASAGTGVFF. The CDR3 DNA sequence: TGTGCCAGCGCGGGGACAGGGGTTTTCTTC.

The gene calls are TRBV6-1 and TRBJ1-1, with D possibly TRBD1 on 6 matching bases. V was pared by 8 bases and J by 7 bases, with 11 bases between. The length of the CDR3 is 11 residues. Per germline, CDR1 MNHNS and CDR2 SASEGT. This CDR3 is CASGGGIEAFF. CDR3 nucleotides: TGTGCCAGCGGAGGGGGGATTGAAGCTTTCTTT.

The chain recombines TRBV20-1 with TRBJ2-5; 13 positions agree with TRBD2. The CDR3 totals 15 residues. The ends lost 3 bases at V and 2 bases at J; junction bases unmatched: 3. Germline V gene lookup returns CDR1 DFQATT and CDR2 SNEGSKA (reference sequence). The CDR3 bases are TGCAGTGCTAGCCCGACTAGCGGGGGGCAAGAGACCCAGTACTTC. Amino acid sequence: CSASPTSGGQETQYF.

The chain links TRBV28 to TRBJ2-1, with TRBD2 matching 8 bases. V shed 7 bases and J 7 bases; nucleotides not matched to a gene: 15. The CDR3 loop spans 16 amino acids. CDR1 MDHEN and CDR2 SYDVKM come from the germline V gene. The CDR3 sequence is CASTQGGGIRGNEQFF. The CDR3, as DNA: TGTGCCAGCACACAGGGCGGGGGGATCCGAGGGAATGAGCAGTTCTTC. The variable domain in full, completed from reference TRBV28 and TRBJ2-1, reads DVKVTQSSRYLVKRTGEKVFLECVQDMDHENMFWYRQDPGLGLRLIYFSYDVKMKEKGDIPEGYSVSREKKERFSLILESASTNQTSMYLCASTQGGGIRGNEQFFGPGTRLTVL.

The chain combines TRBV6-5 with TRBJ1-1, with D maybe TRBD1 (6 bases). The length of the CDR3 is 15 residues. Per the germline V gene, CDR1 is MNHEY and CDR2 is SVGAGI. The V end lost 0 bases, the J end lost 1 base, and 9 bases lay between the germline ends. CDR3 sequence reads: CASSYSGGQNTEAFF. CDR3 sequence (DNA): TGTGCCAGCAGTTACTCGGGGGGACAGAACACTGAAGCTTTCTTT.

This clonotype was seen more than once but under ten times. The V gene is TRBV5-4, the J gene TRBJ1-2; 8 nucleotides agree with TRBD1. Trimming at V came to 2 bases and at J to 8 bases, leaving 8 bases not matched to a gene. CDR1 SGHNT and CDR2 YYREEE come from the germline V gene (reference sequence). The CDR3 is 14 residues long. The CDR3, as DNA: TGTGCCAGCAGCTTTTCACAGGGGGTTGGCGGCTACACCTTC. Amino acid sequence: CASSFSQGVGGYTF.

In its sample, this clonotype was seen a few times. DNA of the CDR3: TGTGCCAGCAGCCAAGAAGCGGGAACTCCATACGAGCAGTACTTC. Encoded protein: CASSQEAGTPYEQYF. The gene calls are TRBV14 and TRBJ2-7, with TRBD2 matching over 7 bases. With V trimmed by 0 bases and J by 4 bases, 6 bases remained unmatched. CDR1 SGHDN and CDR2 FVKESK come from the germline V gene. The length of the CDR3 is 15 residues.

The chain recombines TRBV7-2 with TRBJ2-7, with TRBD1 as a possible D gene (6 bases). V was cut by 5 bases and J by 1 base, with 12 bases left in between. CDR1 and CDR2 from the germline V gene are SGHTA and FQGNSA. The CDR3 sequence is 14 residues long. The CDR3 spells CASSPRDMSYEQYF. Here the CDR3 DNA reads TGTGCCAGCAGCCCCAGGGACATGTCCTACGAGCAGTACTTC.